These 20 T cell receptor beta chains were all obtained from the same sample, sequenced in a study of cytomegalovirus exposure and HLA in healthy donors. With 60 Vbeta and 13 Jbeta primers, the PCR was carried out. Assay used: immunoSEQ multiplex PCR; TCRdb lists only in-frame clones, some missing. This sample carries 150,000 to 200,000 clones, roughly 74% of them seen once, and the ten largest clones take approximately 14%. The specimen was PBMCs. All receptors derive from a woman aged 25 to 45 in good health and CMV-seropositive.

The rearrangement links TRBV29-1 to TRBJ2-7; possible D gene TRBD1, 5 bases. This CDR3 has 13 residues. Germline assignment: CDR1 SQVTM and CDR2 ANQGSEA. The ends were cut back, 1 base at V and 4 bases at J, with 11 bases in the middle. The CDR3 spells CSVEVPGRYEQYF. CDR3 nucleotide sequence: TGCAGCGTTGAAGTCCCAGGGCGGTACGAGCAGTACTTC.

The V gene is TRBV6-9, the J gene TRBJ2-7, with D possibly being TRBD1 (6 bases). Trimming removed 6 bases at V and 2 bases at J, with 17 bases between. The CDR3 runs to 15 residues. Per the germline V gene, CDR1 is MNHGY and CDR2 is SVAAGI. CDR3 coding DNA: TGTGCCAGCAGCCCCGAGGACAGAGTAGCCTACGAGCAGTACTTC. Encoded protein: CASSPEDRVAYEQYF.

This clone was observed a handful of times. The chain recombines TRBV11-3 with TRBJ2-1; the match to TRBD1 covers 7 bases. The CDR3 has 16 residues. Germline loops: CDR1 SGHNT, CDR2 YENEEA. J gave up 1 base and V 5 bases, and 8 bases lay outside the gene matches. The CDR3 bases are TGTGCCAGCAGCCCGACCGGGACAGAGTCCTACAATGAGCAGTTCTTC. Amino acid sequence: CASSPTGTESYNEQFF.

The V and J genes are TRBV7-2 and TRBJ1-1, with a possible D match to TRBD1 (5 bases). In germline, CDR1 is SGHTA, CDR2 FQGNSA. The CDR3 length is 15 residues. The ends were cut back, 1 base at V and 1 base at J, with 10 bases in the middle. The chain's CDR3 is CASSLVGGENTEAFF. For the CDR3, the DNA is TGTGCCAGCAGCTTAGTGGGGGGGGAGAACACTGAAGCTTTCTTT. Based on the CDR3 plus reference TRBV7-2 and TRBJ1-1, the full variable domain is GAGVSQSPSNKVTEKGKDVELRCDPISGHTALYWYRQSLGQGLEFLIYFQGNSAPDKSGLPSDRFSAERTGGSVSTLTIQRTQQEDSAVYLCASSLVGGENTEAFFGQGTRLTVV.

The chain combines TRBV7-4 with TRBJ2-5, with D perhaps matching TRBD2 (6 bases). Germline CDR1 reads SGHVT; CDR2 reads SQSDAQ. This CDR3 spans 16 amino acids. Trimming took 5 bases from V and 4 from J, leaving 20 bases between them. The DNA for the CDR3 is TGTGCCAGCAGCCCACTGGAGGGAGGAAGGCCAGAGACCCAGTACTTC. Its protein is CASSPLEGGRPETQYF. Full variable domain (outside the CDR3, taken from reference TRBV7-4 and TRBJ2-5): GAGVSQSPRYKVAKRGRDVALRCDSISGHVTLYWYRQTLGQGSEVLTYSQSDAQRDKSGRPSGRFSAERPERSVSTLKIQRTEQGDSAVYLCASSPLEGGRPETQYFGPGTRLLVL.

The chain recombines TRBV27 with TRBJ1-2, with TRBD1 matching 7 bases. CDR3 size: 13 residues. Germline trimming cut 6 bases from V and 2 bases from J; bases unmatched to any gene: 3. CDR1 is MNHEY and CDR2 is SMNVEV in the germline V gene (reference sequence). The CDR3 region has the DNA TGTGCCAGCAGGCCAGGGGGGAACTATGGCTACACCTTC. This translates into CASRPGGNYGYTF.

The rearrangement joins TRBV4-2 to TRBJ2-2; a possible D gene is TRBD2 (5 bases). The CDR3 sequence is 16 residues long. In germline, CDR1 is LGHNA, CDR2 YNFKEQ. V lost 0 bases to trimming and J lost 3 bases, with 11 bases between them. The CDR3 nucleotides read TGTGCCAGCAGCCAAGATTTGGCACTAGACACCGGGGAGCTGTTTTTT. This codes for CASSQDLALDTGELFF.

This clone occurred once. The genes are TRBV19 and TRBJ2-2; no definite D call. Germline CDR1 reads LNHDA; CDR2 reads SQIVND (reference sequence). This CDR3 has 15 residues. V was cut by 2 bases and J by 5 bases, with 12 bases left in between. CDR3 loop: CASSIMQAITGELFF. CDR3 sequence (DNA): TGTGCCAGTAGTATAATGCAGGCCATTACCGGGGAGCTGTTTTTT. Filled out from reference TRBV19 and TRBJ2-2, the complete variable domain reads DGGITQSPKYLFRKEGQNVTLSCEQNLNHDAMYWYRQDPGQGLRLIYYSQIVNDFQKGDIAEGYSVSREKKESFPLTVTSAQKNPTAFYLCASSIMQAITGELFFGEGSRLTVL.

The V call is TRBV5-4, the J call TRBJ2-2; D is perhaps TRBD2 (6 bases). Germline assignment: CDR1 SGHNT and CDR2 YYREEE (reference sequence). The CDR3 covers 17 residues. With 0 bases removed from V and 1 base from J, the gap between germline ends came to 13 bases. Written as DNA, the CDR3 is TGTGCCAGCAGCTTGGATCCCGGCGGGGTGAACACCGGGGAGCTGTTTTTT. This translates into CASSLDPGGVNTGELFF. The entire variable domain, with the rest obtained from reference TRBV5-4 and TRBJ2-2, is as follows: ETGVTQSPTHLIKTRGQQVTLRCSSQSGHNTVSWYQQALGQGPQFIFQYYREEENGRGNFPPRFSGLQFPNYSSELNVNALELDDSALYLCASSLDPGGVNTGELFFGEGSRLTVL.

This chain uses TRBV5-4 with TRBJ2-7, with a possible D match to TRBD1 (6 bases). The CDR3 has 14 amino acids. V lost 4 bases and J 2 bases, leaving 13 bases between the germline ends. CDR1 and CDR2 from the germline V gene are SGHNT and YYREEE (reference sequence). CDR3 in amino acids: CASSTNRVPYEQYF. The CDR3 DNA sequence: TGTGCCAGCAGCACGAACAGGGTACCCTACGAGCAGTACTTC.

The chain carries TRBV11-3 and TRBJ1-2; no clear D gene. The V end lost 0 bases, the J end lost 4 bases, and 12 bases lay between the germline ends. The CDR3 has 15 residues. In germline, CDR1 is SGHNT, CDR2 YENEEA. This CDR3 reads CASSLDYQEIYGYTF. In DNA, the CDR3 is TGTGCCAGCAGCTTAGACTATCAAGAAATCTATGGCTACACCTTC. The full variable domain, its missing parts supplied by reference TRBV11-3 and TRBJ1-2, is EAGVVQSPRYKIIEKKQPVAFWCNPISGHNTLYWYLQNLGQGPELLIRYENEEAVDDSQLPKDRFSAERLKGVDSTLKIQPAELGDSAVYLCASSLDYQEIYGYTFGSGTRLTVV.

The chain employs TRBV10-3 and TRBJ2-1, with D uncertain. The CDR3 totals 15 residues. From germline, CDR1 is ENHRY and CDR2 SYGVKD. V was clipped by 2 bases and J by 3 bases, with 11 bases between them. The CDR3 DNA reads as TGTGCCATCAGTGAGGGTACTACGGGCTACAATGAGCAGTTCTTC. This encodes CAISEGTTGYNEQFF.

The J gene is TRBJ2-7, the V gene TRBV19; 7 bases fit TRBD2. Trimming cost V 7 bases and J 2 bases; bases outside gene matches: 8. Germline V gives CDR1 LNHDA, CDR2 SQIVND (reference sequence). The CDR3 is made up of 14 amino acids. CDR3 bases: TGTGCCAGTACTGCTAGCGGCCCAACCTACGAGCAGTACTTC. It encodes CASTASGPTYEQYF.

This clone was picked up one time. Other nucleotide sequences in the sample specify the same CDR3. The chain employs TRBV5-4 and TRBJ1-1, with 9 nucleotides matching TRBD1. Germline V gives CDR1 SGHNT, CDR2 YYREEE (reference sequence). V lost 4 bases and J lost 1; bases outside the gene matches: 11. The CDR3 covers 17 residues. This CDR3 is CASSLGGQGQWNTEAFF. CDR3 sequence (DNA): TGTGCCAGCAGCCTGGGAGGACAGGGGCAATGGAACACTGAAGCTTTCTTT.

Details on this clone: Other DNA variants within this sample encode the same CDR3. The genes are TRBV27 and TRBJ2-7, with TRBD1 identical over 7 bases. Germline V gene sequence: CDR1 MNHEY, CDR2 SMNVEV (reference sequence). The CDR3 is made up of 13 amino acids. V dropped 6 bases and J dropped 0; count of bases not matched to a gene: 2. CDR3: CASRRTGSYEQYF. The CDR3 DNA reads as TGTGCCAGCAGGAGGACAGGCTCCTACGAGCAGTACTTC.

This chain uses TRBV4-2 with TRBJ2-1, with D possibly being TRBD2 (6 bases). Germline V gives CDR1 LGHNA, CDR2 YNFKEQ. Trimming took off 0 bases at V and 7 bases at J, with 13 bases between the two ends. This CDR3 region has 15 residues. The CDR3 region has the DNA TGTGCCAGCAGCCAAGAAGGGACGGGAGTGAATGAGCAGTTCTTC. It codes for CASSQEGTGVNEQFF.

The rearrangement joins TRBV20-1 to TRBJ1-1; the D is unclear. The CDR3 runs to 11 residues. V gave up 0 bases and J gave up 12 bases, with 11 bases separating them. Germline CDR1 is DFQATT and CDR2 is SNEGSKA (reference sequence). The CDR3 here is CSARDLRVSFF. The CDR3 nucleotides read TGCAGTGCTAGAGATCTGAGGGTATCTTTCTTT.

The chain employs TRBV30 and TRBJ2-7, with a weak D call TRBD1 (6 bases). V was cut by 1 base and J by 1 base, with 8 bases left in between. The CDR3 is 13 residues long. The V gene's germline CDR1 is GTSNPN and CDR2 SVGIG (reference sequence). CDR3 sequence (DNA): TGTGCCTGGAGTGCCGGACAGTCCTACGAGCAGTACTTC. Amino acids: CAWSAGQSYEQYF.

CDR3: CASSPRGGISDTQYF. The CDR3 nucleotides are TGTGCCAGCAGCCCGAGGGGCGGGATCTCGGATACGCAGTATTTT. The J gene is TRBJ2-3, the V gene TRBV9; the D gene is possibly TRBD2 (6 bases). CDR3 length: 15 residues. Germline V lookup: CDR1 SGDLS, CDR2 YYNGEE. V was cut by 4 bases and J by 6 bases, with 18 bases left in between.

The chain has TRBV9 and TRBJ2-5; the match to TRBD1 covers 7 bases. The DNA end favors TRBJ2-7, so the J call may be wrong. Looked up from germline, CDR1 is SGDLS and CDR2 is YYNGEE. The CDR3 totals 14 residues. CDR3 in DNA: TGTGCCAGCAGCGTAACAGGGGAGCCCTACGAGCAGTACTTC. It is translated as CASSVTGEPYEQYF.